Below, one TCR beta chain is given with its context. Libraries were prepared by immunoSEQ multiplex PCR; TCRdb keeps only in-frame clonotypes and omits some of them. The data contain 65,000 to 85,000 clones, 90% to 97% of them seen just once; the ten biggest clones take up 0.2%. CDR1 is LNHDA, CDR2 SQIVND, per germline (reference sequence). The CDR3 is made up of 13 amino acids. The ends were cut back, 3 bases at V and 4 bases at J, with 10 bases in the middle. These data come from a study of technical replicates of blood from a few donors. The chain joins TRBV19 to TRBJ2-7; a weak D match, TRBD1 (6 bases). The receptor's source is a human donor in good health. Input material: T cells isolated from PBMCs. The CDR3 protein is CASSITQGYEQYF. CDR3 nucleotide sequence: TGTGCCAGTAGTATCACCCAGGGGTACGAGCAGTACTTC. Using reference TRBV19 and TRBJ2-7 for the parts outside the CDR3, the full variable domain is DGGITQSPKYLFRKEGQNVTLSCEQNLNHDAMYWYRQDPGQGLRLIYYSQIVNDFQKGDIAEGYSVSREKKESFPLTVTSAQKNPTAFYLCASSITQGYEQYFGPGTRLTVT.